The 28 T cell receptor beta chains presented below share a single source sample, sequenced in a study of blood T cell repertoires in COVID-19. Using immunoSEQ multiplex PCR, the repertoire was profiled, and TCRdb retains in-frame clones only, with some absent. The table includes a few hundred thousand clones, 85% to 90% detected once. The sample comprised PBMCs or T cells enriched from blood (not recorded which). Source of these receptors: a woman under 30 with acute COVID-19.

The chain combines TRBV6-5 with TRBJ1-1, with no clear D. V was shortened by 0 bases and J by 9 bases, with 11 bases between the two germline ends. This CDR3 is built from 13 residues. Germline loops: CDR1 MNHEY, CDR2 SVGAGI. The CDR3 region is CASSYSKAGKAFF. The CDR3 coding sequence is TGTGCCAGCAGTTACTCGAAGGCAGGAAAAGCTTTCTTT.

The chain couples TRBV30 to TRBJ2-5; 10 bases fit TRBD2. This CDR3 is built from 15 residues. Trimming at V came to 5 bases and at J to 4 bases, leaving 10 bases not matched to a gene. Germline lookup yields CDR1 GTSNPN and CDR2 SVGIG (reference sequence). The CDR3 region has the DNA TGTGCCTGGGCGCGGGGAGCGGGAGGGGGAGAGACCCAGTACTTC. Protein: CAWARGAGGGETQYF.

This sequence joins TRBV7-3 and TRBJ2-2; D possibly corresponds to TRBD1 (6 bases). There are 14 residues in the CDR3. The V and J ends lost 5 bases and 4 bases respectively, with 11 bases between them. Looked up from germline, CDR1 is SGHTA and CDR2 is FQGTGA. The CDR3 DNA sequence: TGTGCCAGCAGCCCCGACAGGCTCACCGGGGAGCTGTTTTTT. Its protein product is CASSPDRLTGELFF.

CDR3 amino acids: CARSNNRQPYNSPLHF. The DNA for the CDR3 is TGTGCCAGAAGCAACAACCGACAACCTTATAATTCACCCCTCCACTTT. The chain uses TRBV5-3 and TRBJ1-6, with D unresolved. TRBV5-3 is assigned to the ORF class and has an uncertain function. The V and J ends lost 4 bases and 4 bases respectively, with 15 bases between them. The CDR3 is made up of 16 amino acids.

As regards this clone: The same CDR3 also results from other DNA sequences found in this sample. CDR3 amino acids: CAWSVESYNEQFF. The DNA for the CDR3 is TGTGCCTGGAGTGTGGAGTCTTACAATGAGCAGTTCTTC. V gene TRBV30 combines with J gene TRBJ2-1, with D unclear. This CDR3 has 13 residues. Per the germline V gene, CDR1 is GTSNPN and CDR2 is SVGIG (reference sequence). V lost 0 bases and J lost 4, with 7 bases in between. The full variable domain, in which reference TRBV30 and TRBJ2-1 provide the parts outside the CDR3, is SQTIHQWPATLVQPVGSPLSLECTVEGTSNPNLYWYRQAAGRGLQLLFYSVGIGQISSEVPQNLSASRPQDRQFILSSKKLLLSDSGFYLCAWSVESYNEQFFGPGTRLTVL.

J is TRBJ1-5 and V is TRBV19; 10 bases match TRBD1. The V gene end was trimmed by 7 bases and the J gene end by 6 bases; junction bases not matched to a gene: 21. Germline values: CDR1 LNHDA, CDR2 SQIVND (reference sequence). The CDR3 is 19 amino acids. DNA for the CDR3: TGTGCCAGTACCGCTCGAATCCGGGACAGGGGTTATGTTCGTCAGCCCCAGCATTTT. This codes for CASTARIRDRGYVRQPQHF.

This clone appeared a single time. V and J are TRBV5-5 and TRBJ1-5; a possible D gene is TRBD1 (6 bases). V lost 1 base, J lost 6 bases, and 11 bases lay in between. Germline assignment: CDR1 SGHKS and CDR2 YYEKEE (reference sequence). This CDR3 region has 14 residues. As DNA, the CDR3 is TGTGCCAGCAGCTTGACAGGGTGGGGTCAGCCCCAGCATTTT. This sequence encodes CASSLTGWGQPQHF.

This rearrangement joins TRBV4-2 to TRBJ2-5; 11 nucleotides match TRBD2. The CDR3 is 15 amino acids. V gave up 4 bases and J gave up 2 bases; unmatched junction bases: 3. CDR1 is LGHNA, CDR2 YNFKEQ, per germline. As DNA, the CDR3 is TGTGCCAGCAGCCCCGGGACTAGCGGACAAGAGACCCAGTACTTC. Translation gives CASSPGTSGQETQYF.

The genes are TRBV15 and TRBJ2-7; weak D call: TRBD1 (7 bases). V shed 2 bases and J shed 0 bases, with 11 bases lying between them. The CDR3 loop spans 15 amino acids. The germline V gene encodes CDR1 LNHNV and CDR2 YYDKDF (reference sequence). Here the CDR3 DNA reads TGTGCCACCAGCAGAAACCAGGGGGGCTCCTACGAGCAGTACTTC. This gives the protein CATSRNQGGSYEQYF.

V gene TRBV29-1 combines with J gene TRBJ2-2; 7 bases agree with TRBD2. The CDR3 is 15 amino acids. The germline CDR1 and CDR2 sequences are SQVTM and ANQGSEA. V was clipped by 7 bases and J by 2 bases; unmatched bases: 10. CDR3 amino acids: CSARTGLPNTGELFF. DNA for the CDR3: TGCAGCGCACGGACGGGACTACCTAACACCGGGGAGCTGTTTTTT.

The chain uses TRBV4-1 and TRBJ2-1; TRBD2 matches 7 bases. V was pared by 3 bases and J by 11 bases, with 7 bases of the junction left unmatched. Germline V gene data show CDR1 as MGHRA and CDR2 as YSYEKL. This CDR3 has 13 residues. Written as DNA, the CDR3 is TGCGCCAGCAGCCATCCAGCGAGCGGGAAGCAGTTCTTC. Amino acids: CASSHPASGKQFF.

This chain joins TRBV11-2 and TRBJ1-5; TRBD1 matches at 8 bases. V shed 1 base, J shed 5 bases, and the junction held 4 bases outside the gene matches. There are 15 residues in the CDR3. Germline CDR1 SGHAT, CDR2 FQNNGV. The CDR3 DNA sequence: TGTGCCAGCAGCTTAGGGACAGGGCCCCATCAGCCCCAGCATTTT. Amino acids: CASSLGTGPHQPQHF. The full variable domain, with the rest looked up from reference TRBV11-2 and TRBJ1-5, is EAGVAQSPRYKIIEKRQSVAFWCNPISGHATLYWYQQILGQGPKLLIQFQNNGVVDDSQLPKDRFSAERLKGVDSTLKIQPAKLEDSAVYLCASSLGTGPHQPQHFGDGTRLSIL.

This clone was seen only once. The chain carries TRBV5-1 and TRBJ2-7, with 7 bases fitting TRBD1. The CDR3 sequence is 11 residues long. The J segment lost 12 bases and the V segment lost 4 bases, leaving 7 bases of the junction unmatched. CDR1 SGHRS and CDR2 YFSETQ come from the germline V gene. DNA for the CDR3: TGCGCCAGCAGCATACGGGACAGCTTGTACTTC. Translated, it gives CASSIRDSLYF.

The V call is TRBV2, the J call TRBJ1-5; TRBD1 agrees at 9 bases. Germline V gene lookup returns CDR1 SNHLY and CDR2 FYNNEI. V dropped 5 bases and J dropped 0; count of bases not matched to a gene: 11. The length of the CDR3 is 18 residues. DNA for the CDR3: TGTGCCAGCAGTTCCCCGGGACAGGGTACCTATAGCAATCAGCCCCAGCATTTT. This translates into CASSSPGQGTYSNQPQHF.

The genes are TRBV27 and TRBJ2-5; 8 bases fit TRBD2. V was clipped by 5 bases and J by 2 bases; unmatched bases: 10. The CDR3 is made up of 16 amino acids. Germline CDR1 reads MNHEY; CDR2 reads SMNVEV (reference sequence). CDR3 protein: CASSRLAGLRQETQYF. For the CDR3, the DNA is TGTGCCAGCAGTAGGCTAGCGGGCCTCCGTCAAGAGACCCAGTACTTC.

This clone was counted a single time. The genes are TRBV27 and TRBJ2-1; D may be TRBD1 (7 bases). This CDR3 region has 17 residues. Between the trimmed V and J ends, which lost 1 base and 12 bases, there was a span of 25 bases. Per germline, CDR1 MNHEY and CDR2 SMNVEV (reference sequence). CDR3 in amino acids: CASSLLVSGDRGRTQFF. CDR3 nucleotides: TGTGCCAGCAGTTTATTAGTCTCGGGGGACAGAGGGCGTACGCAGTTCTTC.

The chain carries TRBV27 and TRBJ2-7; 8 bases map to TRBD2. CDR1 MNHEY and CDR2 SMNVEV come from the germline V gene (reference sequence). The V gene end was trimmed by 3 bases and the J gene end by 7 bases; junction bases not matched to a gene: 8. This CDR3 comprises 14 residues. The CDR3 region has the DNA TGTGCCAGCAGTTTGGGAGCGGGAGTGAAGGAGCAGTACTTC. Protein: CASSLGAGVKEQYF.

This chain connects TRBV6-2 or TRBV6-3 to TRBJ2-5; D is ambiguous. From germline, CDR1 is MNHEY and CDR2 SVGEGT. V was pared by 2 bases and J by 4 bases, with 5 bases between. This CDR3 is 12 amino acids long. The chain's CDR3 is CASSYPRETQYF. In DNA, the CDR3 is TGTGCCAGCAGTTACCCCAGAGAGACCCAGTACTTC.

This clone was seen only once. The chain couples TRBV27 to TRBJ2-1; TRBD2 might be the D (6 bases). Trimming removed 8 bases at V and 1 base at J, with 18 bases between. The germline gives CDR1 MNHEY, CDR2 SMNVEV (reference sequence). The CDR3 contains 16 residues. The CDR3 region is CASGTLGLKSYNEQFF. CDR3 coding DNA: TGTGCCAGCGGAACCCTTGGACTAAAGTCCTACAATGAGCAGTTCTTC.

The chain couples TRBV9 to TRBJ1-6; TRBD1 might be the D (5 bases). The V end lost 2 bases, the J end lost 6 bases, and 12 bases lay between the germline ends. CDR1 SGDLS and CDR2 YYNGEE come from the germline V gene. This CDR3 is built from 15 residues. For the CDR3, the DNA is TGTGCCAGCAGCGTTGGCCAGGGCGGTAATTCACCCCTCCACTTT. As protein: CASSVGQGGNSPLHF. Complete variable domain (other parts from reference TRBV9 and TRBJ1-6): DSGVTQTPKHLITATGQRVTLRCSPRSGDLSVYWYQQSLDQGLQFLIQYYNGEERAKGNILERFSAQQFPDLHSELNLSSLELGDSALYFCASSVGQGGNSPLHFGNGTRLTVT.

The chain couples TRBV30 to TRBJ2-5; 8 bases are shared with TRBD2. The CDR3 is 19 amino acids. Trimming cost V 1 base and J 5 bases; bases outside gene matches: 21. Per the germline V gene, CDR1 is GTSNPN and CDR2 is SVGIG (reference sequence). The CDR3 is CAWSDRHGGLAPGGETQYF. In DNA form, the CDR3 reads TGTGCCTGGAGTGACAGGCACGGAGGCCTGGCGCCGGGAGGGGAGACCCAGTACTTC.

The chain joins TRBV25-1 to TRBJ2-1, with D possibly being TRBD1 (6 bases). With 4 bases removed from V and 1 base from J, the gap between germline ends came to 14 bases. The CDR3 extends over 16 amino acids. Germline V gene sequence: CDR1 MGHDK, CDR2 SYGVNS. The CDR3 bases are TGTGCCAGCAGTGGGGCTCAGGGGAGTTCCTACAATGAGCAGTTCTTC. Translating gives CASSGAQGSSYNEQFF.

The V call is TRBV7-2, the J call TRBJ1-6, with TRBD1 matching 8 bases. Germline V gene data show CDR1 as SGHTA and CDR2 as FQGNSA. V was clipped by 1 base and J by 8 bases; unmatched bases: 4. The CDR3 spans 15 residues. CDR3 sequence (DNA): TGTGCCAGCAGCTTAGTTCCAGGGGGCTATTCACCCCTCCACTTT. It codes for CASSLVPGGYSPLHF. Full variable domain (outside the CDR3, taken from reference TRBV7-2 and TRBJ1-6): GAGVSQSPSNKVTEKGKDVELRCDPISGHTALYWYRQSLGQGLEFLIYFQGNSAPDKSGLPSDRFSAERTGGSVSTLTIQRTQQEDSAVYLCASSLVPGGYSPLHFGNGTRLTVT.

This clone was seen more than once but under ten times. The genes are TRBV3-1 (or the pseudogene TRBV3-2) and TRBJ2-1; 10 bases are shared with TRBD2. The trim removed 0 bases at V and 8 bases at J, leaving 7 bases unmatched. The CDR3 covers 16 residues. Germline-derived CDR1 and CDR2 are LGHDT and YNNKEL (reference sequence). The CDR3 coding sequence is TGTGCCAGCAGCCAAGAGGCTAGCGGGAGTTTTTATGAGCAGTTCTTC. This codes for CASSQEASGSFYEQFF.

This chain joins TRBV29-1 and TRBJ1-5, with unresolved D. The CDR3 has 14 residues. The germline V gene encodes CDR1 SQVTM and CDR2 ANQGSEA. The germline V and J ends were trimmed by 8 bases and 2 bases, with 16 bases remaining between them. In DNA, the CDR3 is TGCAGCATCAACCCAACAGCGGGCAATCAGCCCCAGCATTTT. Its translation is CSINPTAGNQPQHF.

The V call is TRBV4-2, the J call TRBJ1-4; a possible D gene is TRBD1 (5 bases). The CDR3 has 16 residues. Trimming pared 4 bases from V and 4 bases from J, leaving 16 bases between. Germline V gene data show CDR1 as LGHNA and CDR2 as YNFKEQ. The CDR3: CASSPLREGLNEKLFF. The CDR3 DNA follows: TGTGCCAGCAGCCCACTCAGGGAAGGGCTTAATGAAAAACTGTTTTTT.

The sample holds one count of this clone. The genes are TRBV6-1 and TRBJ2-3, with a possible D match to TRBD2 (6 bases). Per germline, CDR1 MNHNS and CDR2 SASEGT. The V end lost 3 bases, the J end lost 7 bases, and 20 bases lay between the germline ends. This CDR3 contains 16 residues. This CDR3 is CASSDRWGERQHTQYF. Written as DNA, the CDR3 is TGTGCCAGCAGTGACCGTTGGGGGGAGCGCCAGCATACGCAGTATTTT.

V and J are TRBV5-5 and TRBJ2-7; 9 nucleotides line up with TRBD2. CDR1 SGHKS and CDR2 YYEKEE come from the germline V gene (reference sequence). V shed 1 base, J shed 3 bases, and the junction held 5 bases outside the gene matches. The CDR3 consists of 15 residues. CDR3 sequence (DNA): TGTGCCAGCAGCTTGATTGCGGGAGGGTACTACGAGCAGTACTTC. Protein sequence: CASSLIAGGYYEQYF.